This paragraph reports one T cell receptor beta chain. The antigen remains unidentified. Germline assignment: CDR1 SGHTA and CDR2 FQGNSA. The length of the CDR3 is 15 residues. J gave up 1 base and V 5 bases, and 4 bases lay outside the gene matches. The record originates from a study of vaccination effects on CD4 cells after COVID-19. Sequencing in the ViraFEST assay came after antigen-specific CD4+ T cells had been expanded with viral peptide pools, which were used to stimulate PBMC. After around 10 days in culture, the CD4+ T cells were isolated. Vaccinated participants had no history of SARS-CoV-2 infection and tested negative for nucleocapsid antibodies. For each well, 1.5 million to 2 million PBMC were cultured with 8.5 to 10 IU/ml IL-2 and 9 to 10 ug/ml peptides. IL-2 medium took the place of half the medium on both days 3 and 7. Only in-frame clones appear in the TCRdb table, and some are missing; sequencing was by immunoSEQ multiplex PCR. The sample yields some 68,000 clones, 75% to 85% seen once.

The sequence derives from a human donor who received a COVID-19 vaccine. Sequenced here: CD4+ T cells from PBMCs cultured with SARS-CoV-2 spike peptides, sampled before COVID-19 vaccination. The rearrangement uses TRBV7-2 and TRBJ2-1; TRBD2 aligns across 8 bases. CDR3 sequence (DNA): TGTGCCAGCAGCGTCAGCGGGGGATCCTACAATGAGCAGTTCTTC. Its translation is CASSVSGGSYNEQFF.